Listed below are T cell receptor beta chains from one sample, sequenced in a study of blood T cell repertoires in COVID-19. Measured with immunoSEQ multiplex PCR; TCRdb has only the in-frame clones, and not every one. Altogether some 76,000 clones are present, approximately 80% being singletons, with the ten largest covering 8.5% to 14%. Sequencing was done on a sample of peripheral blood. The receptors come from a man between 50 and 59 years old with acute or convalescent COVID-19. CDR3s include the opening cysteine and the closing phenylalanine or tryptophan. A D gene is named only where the DNA matches it firmly. The listing skips clone size in some rows; elsewhere it reads once, few, many or a size class.

CDR3aa: CASSPGQGYWETQYF
CDR3nt: TGTGCCAGCAGCCCCGGACAGGGGTATTGGGAGACCCAGTACTTC
abundance: -
d_gene: TRBD1
j_gene: TRBJ2-5
v_gene: TRBV6-2/TRBV6-3

CDR3aa: CASSRPGLAGGSYNEQFF
CDR3nt: TGTGCCAGCAGCCGTCCGGGACTAGCGGGGGGCTCCTACAATGAGCAGTTCTTC
abundance: -
d_gene: TRBD2
j_gene: TRBJ2-1
v_gene: TRBV3-1/TRBV3-2

CDR3aa: CASSQGAKNQGYTF
CDR3nt: TGCGCCAGCAGCCAAGGGGCTAAGAATCAGGGCTACACCTTC
abundance: -
d_gene: -
j_gene: TRBJ1-2
v_gene: TRBV4-1

CDR3aa: CASNPGDRLNTEAFF
CDR3nt: TGTGCCAGCAACCCCGGGGACAGATTGAACACTGAAGCTTTCTTT
abundance: -
d_gene: TRBD1
j_gene: TRBJ1-1
v_gene: TRBV7-2

CDR3aa: CASSSGDTFREQYF
CDR3nt: TGTGCCAGCAGCAGCGGGGACACCTTCCGCGAGCAGTACTTC
abundance: -
d_gene: -
j_gene: TRBJ2-7
v_gene: TRBV6-5

CDR3aa: CASSLQGNNQPQHF
CDR3nt: TGTGCCAGCAGTCTTCAGGGGAACAATCAGCCCCAGCATTTT
abundance: -
d_gene: -
j_gene: TRBJ1-5
v_gene: TRBV27

CDR3aa: CASSQDRVQGTEAFF
CDR3nt: TGCGCCAGCAGCCAAGATAGGGTGCAGGGCACTGAAGCTTTCTTT
abundance: -
d_gene: -
j_gene: TRBJ1-1
v_gene: TRBV4-3

CDR3aa: CASSLESRASGTEAFF
CDR3nt: TGTGCCAGCAGCTTGGAATCCCGGGCATCGGGGACTGAAGCTTTCTTT
abundance: -
d_gene: -
j_gene: TRBJ1-1
v_gene: TRBV5-5

CDR3aa: CASSQGTSNYGYTF
CDR3nt: TGTGCCAGCTCTCAGGGCACCTCTAACTATGGCTACACCTTC
abundance: -
d_gene: -
j_gene: TRBJ1-2
v_gene: TRBV18

CDR3aa: CAITRTTANYGYTF
CDR3nt: TGTGCCATCACTAGAACGACAGCTAACTATGGCTACACCTTC
abundance: -
d_gene: -
j_gene: TRBJ1-2
v_gene: TRBV10-3

CDR3aa: CASSLTGTEAFF
CDR3nt: TGTGCCAGCAGCTTGACAGGCACTGAAGCTTTCTTT
abundance: -
d_gene: -
j_gene: TRBJ1-1
v_gene: TRBV5-6

CDR3aa: CASSSLQSPDTEAFF
CDR3nt: TGTGCCAGCAGCTCACTGCAATCCCCCGACACTGAAGCTTTCTTT
abundance: few
d_gene: -
j_gene: TRBJ1-1
v_gene: TRBV7-9

CDR3aa: CASSLERAREKLFF
CDR3nt: TGCGCCAGCAGCTTGGAGAGGGCTCGGGAAAAACTGTTTTTT
abundance: -
d_gene: -
j_gene: TRBJ1-4
v_gene: TRBV5-1

CDR3aa: CASSPGSSYWGVGTEAFF
CDR3nt: TGCGCCAGCAGCCCGGGTTCTTCATATTGGGGGGTCGGGACTGAAGCTTTCTTT
abundance: -
d_gene: -
j_gene: TRBJ1-1
v_gene: TRBV5-1

CDR3aa: CASSIGDRGTYEQYF
CDR3nt: TGTGCCAGTAGTATCGGGGACAGGGGGACCTACGAGCAGTACTTC
abundance: -
d_gene: TRBD1
j_gene: TRBJ2-7
v_gene: TRBV19

CDR3aa: CSVAHRGLYEQYF
CDR3nt: TGCAGCGTAGCTCACAGGGGCCTCTACGAGCAGTACTTC
abundance: -
d_gene: TRBD1
j_gene: TRBJ2-7
v_gene: TRBV29-1

CDR3aa: CASSISVLRNTEAFF
CDR3nt: TGTGCCAGTAGTATTTCGGTTCTGAGGAACACTGAAGCTTTCTTT
abundance: -
d_gene: -
j_gene: TRBJ1-1
v_gene: TRBV19

CDR3aa: CASTPTTGLLNTEAFF
CDR3nt: TGTGCCAGCACACCAACGACAGGGCTTTTGAACACTGAAGCTTTCTTT
abundance: -
d_gene: TRBD1
j_gene: TRBJ1-1
v_gene: TRBV6-6

CDR3aa: CASSQDRLCRGRLLYSNQPQHF
CDR3nt: TGTGCCAGCAGCCAAGATCGGCTCTGCAGGGGGCGACTTCTTTATAGCAATCAGCCCCAGCATTTT
abundance: few
d_gene: TRBD1
j_gene: TRBJ1-5
v_gene: TRBV3-1/TRBV3-2

CDR3aa: CSVGGFYRGNTEAFF
CDR3nt: TGCAGCGTTGGAGGTTTTTACAGGGGAAACACTGAAGCTTTCTTT
abundance: -
d_gene: TRBD1
j_gene: TRBJ1-1
v_gene: TRBV29-1

CDR3aa: CASSSGDYNEQFF
CDR3nt: TGTGCCAGCAGCAGCGGAGACTACAATGAGCAGTTCTTC
abundance: -
d_gene: -
j_gene: TRBJ2-1
v_gene: TRBV11-3

CDR3aa: CATSDQEGQPQHF
CDR3nt: TGTGCCACCAGTGACCAGGAGGGTCAGCCCCAGCATTTT
abundance: once
d_gene: -
j_gene: TRBJ1-5
v_gene: TRBV24-1

CDR3aa: CASSRGQGNMRKLFF
CDR3nt: TGTGCCAGCAGTCGAGGACAGGGCAACATGAGGAAACTGTTTTTT
abundance: -
d_gene: TRBD1
j_gene: TRBJ1-4
v_gene: TRBV28